The 32 T cell receptor beta chains presented below share a single source sample, sequenced in a study of cytomegalovirus exposure and HLA in healthy donors. Use of 60 Vbeta and 13 Jbeta primers characterized the PCR. The protocol was immunoSEQ multiplex PCR, while the TCRdb copy is restricted to in-frame clones and leaves out a portion. The sample features about 130,000 clones, with around 2.4% in its top ten. Sample: PBMCs. These receptors were obtained from a man aged 35-49 years in good health and CMV-seronegative.

The gene calls are TRBV6-1 and TRBJ2-7, with 7 bases identical to TRBD2. Germline CDR1 and CDR2: MNHNS and SASEGT. J was trimmed by 2 bases and V by 4 bases; bases with no gene match: 8. The CDR3 has 15 residues. CDR3 bases: TGTGCCAGCAGTGGGGGGGGTCGCCTAACCTACGAGCAGTACTTC. Its translation is CASSGGGRLTYEQYF.

The chain couples TRBV7-6 to TRBJ2-7, with 14 bases aligning to TRBD2. The CDR3 spans 15 residues. The germline CDR1 and CDR2 sequences are SGHVS and FNYEAQ. The J segment lost 6 bases and the V segment lost 4 bases, leaving 5 bases of the junction unmatched. CDR3 protein: CASSSGTSGSGEQYF. CDR3 DNA: TGTGCCAGCAGCTCCGGGACTAGCGGGAGCGGCGAGCAGTACTTC.

As DNA, the CDR3 is TGTGCCAGCAGTGAAAGGGCCCAAGGGGGCCGAAGGAACACTGAAGCTTTCTTT. It codes for CASSERAQGGRRNTEAFF. V gene TRBV25-1 combines with J gene TRBJ1-1, with 7 positions matching TRBD1. The V gene end was trimmed by 2 bases and the J gene end by 1 base; junction bases not matched to a gene: 13. The CDR3 spans 18 residues. CDR1 MGHDK and CDR2 SYGVNS come from the germline V gene. The full variable domain, completed using reference TRBV25-1 and TRBJ1-1, is EADIYQTPRYLVIGTGKKITLECSQTMGHDKMYWYQQDPGMELHLIHYSYGVNSTEKGDLSSESTVSRIRTEHFPLTLESARPSHTSQYLCASSERAQGGRRNTEAFFGQGTRLTVV.

The V call is TRBV5-1, the J call TRBJ2-4; D is ambiguous. V shed 0 bases and J shed 6 bases, with 13 bases lying between them. The CDR3 extends over 15 amino acids. CDR1 is SGHRS and CDR2 is YFSETQ in the germline V gene. The CDR3 DNA reads as TGCGCCAGCAGCTTGGTTCCCGCTAACTCAAACATTCAGTACTTC. As protein: CASSLVPANSNIQYF. The full variable domain, completed using reference TRBV5-1 and TRBJ2-4, is KAGVTQTPRYLIKTRGQQVTLSCSPISGHRSVSWYQQTPGQGLQFLFEYFSETQRNKGNFPGRFSGRQFSNSRSEMNVSTLELGDSALYLCASSLVPANSNIQYFGAGTRLSVL.

This chain's CDR3 is CASSLNTGEETQYF. The CDR3 DNA reads TGTGCCAGCAGCTTAAACACAGGGGAAGAGACCCAGTACTTC. The chain joins TRBV7-9 to TRBJ2-5; 7 bases are a match to TRBD1. This CDR3 is 14 amino acids long. V lost 2 bases and J lost 3; bases outside the gene matches: 3. Germline lookup yields CDR1 SEHNR and CDR2 FQNEAQ (reference sequence).

The genes are TRBV29-1 and TRBJ1-1; D is uncertain. V gave up 5 bases and J gave up 3 bases, with 13 bases separating them. Germline CDR1 and CDR2: SQVTM and ANQGSEA. The CDR3 spans 13 residues. The CDR3 nucleotides are TGCAGCGTTTCCCAGGCGGGGTACACTGAAGCTTTCTTT. Translation gives CSVSQAGYTEAFF.

The rearrangement joins TRBV6-5 to TRBJ2-1; 7 bases are a match to TRBD1. The CDR3 totals 13 residues. V shed 6 bases, J shed 10 bases, and the junction held 9 bases outside the gene matches. CDR1 MNHEY and CDR2 SVGAGI come from the germline V gene. Here the CDR3 DNA reads TGTGCCAGCAGGCTGGGACAGTTCGGGGAGCAGTTCTTC. Translated, it gives CASRLGQFGEQFF.

This rearrangement joins TRBV10-1 to TRBJ1-3, with D tentatively TRBD1 (6 bases). Trimming removed 11 bases at V and 7 bases at J, with 15 bases between. This CDR3 has 12 amino acids. Germline V gene data show CDR1 as WNHNN and CDR2 as SYGVQD (reference sequence). The CDR3 loop reads CAGNSQGNTIYF. DNA of the CDR3: TGCGCCGGCAACAGCCAGGGGAACACCATATATTTT.

The CDR3 region has the DNA TGTGCCAGCTCCCCAGAGCAAGAGACCCAGTACTTC. It encodes CASSPEQETQYF. The chain carries TRBV18 and TRBJ2-5, with unresolved D. Germline V gene lookup returns CDR1 KGHSH and CDR2 LQKENI. Trimming took off 6 bases at V and 2 bases at J, with 7 bases between the two ends. The CDR3 totals 12 residues. Variable domain in full (rest from reference TRBV18 and TRBJ2-5): NAGVMQNPRHLVRRRGQEARLRCSPMKGHSHVYWYRQLPEEGLKFMVYLQKENIIDESGMPKERFSAEFPKEGPSILRIQQVVRGDSAAYFCASSPEQETQYFGPGTRLLVL.

This rearrangement joins TRBV6-5 to TRBJ2-5; no reliable D call. Per the germline V gene, CDR1 is MNHEY and CDR2 is SVGAGI. The CDR3 is 14 amino acids. Trimming pared 4 bases from V and 6 bases from J, leaving 15 bases between. CDR3 in amino acids: CASSSLGGVKTQYF. CDR3 DNA sequence: TGTGCCAGCAGTTCCCTGGGTGGAGTCAAGACCCAGTACTTC.

J is TRBJ1-5 and V is TRBV14; maybe TRBD1 (6 bases). With 4 bases removed from V and 9 bases from J, the gap between germline ends came to 13 bases. CDR1 and CDR2 (germline): SGHDN, FVKESK. CDR3 length: 13 amino acids. The CDR3 is CASSLDQGPPQHF. The CDR3 DNA is TGTGCCAGCAGCCTAGATCAGGGGCCGCCCCAGCATTTT.

The chain couples TRBV6-4 to TRBJ2-1; 7 positions agree with TRBD2. Germline V CDR1 and CDR2: MRHNA, SNTAGT. V was clipped by 4 bases and J by 9 bases; unmatched bases: 15. The length of the CDR3 is 16 residues. DNA of the CDR3: TGTGCCAGCAGTGGAGAGGCGGGAGTTGTTGGAGGTGAGCAGTTCTTC. This gives the protein CASSGEAGVVGGEQFF.

This sequence joins TRBV7-8 and TRBJ2-7; 11 nucleotides align to TRBD2. Germline CDR1 is SGHVS and CDR2 is FQNEAQ. The length of the CDR3 is 14 residues. The V gene end was trimmed by 6 bases and the J gene end by 1 base; junction bases not matched to a gene: 2. CDR3 nucleotides: TGTGCCAGCAGGCCTAGCGGGAGGTCCTACGAGCAGTACTTC. It is translated as CASRPSGRSYEQYF.

The chain links TRBV18 to TRBJ1-1; 10 bases map to TRBD1. There are 16 residues in the CDR3. The germline V gene encodes CDR1 KGHSH and CDR2 LQKENI. The V gene end was trimmed by 3 bases and the J gene end by 4 bases; junction bases not matched to a gene: 8. The CDR3 region is CASSPSTGGAPTEAFF. CDR3 nucleotide sequence: TGTGCCAGCTCACCGTCGACAGGGGGCGCACCCACTGAAGCTTTCTTT.

The V gene is TRBV7-2, the J gene TRBJ2-7, with D possibly TRBD2 on 5 matching bases. CDR1 and CDR2 (germline): SGHTA, FQGNSA. This CDR3 is 13 amino acids long. Trimming left V 5 bases short and J 6 bases short, with 14 bases between. CDR3 in DNA: TGTGCCAGCAGCCCCCAATTCGAGGGCGAGCAGTACTTC. It translates to CASSPQFEGEQYF.

In nucleotides, the CDR3 is TGTGCCAGCAGCCTCCGGGGTAGCGGGAGATCGGGCTCCTACAATGAGCAGTTCTTC. This sequence encodes CASSLRGSGRSGSYNEQFF. The genes are TRBV7-3 and TRBJ2-1; 9 bases agree with TRBD2. The CDR3 is 19 amino acids. In germline, CDR1 is SGHTA, CDR2 FQGTGA. V was pared by 5 bases and J by 0 bases, with 14 bases of the junction left unmatched.

This rearrangement joins TRBV28 to TRBJ2-5; D gene ambiguous. This CDR3 spans 14 amino acids. CDR1 MDHEN and CDR2 SYDVKM come from the germline V gene. V was trimmed by 7 bases and J by 7 bases, leaving 19 bases between them. CDR3 DNA sequence: TGTGCCAGCACCCTACCCCAGGTCGGTGGGACCCAGTACTTC. This encodes CASTLPQVGGTQYF.

The V gene is TRBV28, the J gene TRBJ1-3, with 8 bases fitting TRBD1. CDR1 is MDHEN and CDR2 is SYDVKM in the germline V gene. Trimming at V came to 3 bases and at J to 9 bases, leaving 10 bases not matched to a gene. This CDR3 contains 15 residues. CDR3 DNA: TGTGCCAGCAGTTTCCCAGGACAGGGTCTGGGCACCATATATTTT. As protein: CASSFPGQGLGTIYF.

The chain couples TRBV4-1 to TRBJ2-5; 10 bases line up with TRBD2. The CDR3 sequence is 19 residues long. Germline assignment: CDR1 MGHRA and CDR2 YSYEKL. With V trimmed by 2 bases and J by 4 bases, 16 bases remained unmatched. CDR3 protein: CASSQRFQSSGRIGETQYF. In DNA form, the CDR3 reads TGCGCCAGCAGCCAAAGATTCCAATCTAGCGGGAGAATTGGAGAGACCCAGTACTTC.

This sequence joins TRBV30 and TRBJ1-5, with a weak D call TRBD1 (5 bases). The V end was cut by 1 base, the J end by 1 base, with 5 bases between. From germline, CDR1 is GTSNPN and CDR2 SVGIG (reference sequence). This CDR3 comprises 13 residues. Here the CDR3 reads CAWSGTSNQPQHF. DNA of the CDR3: TGTGCCTGGAGTGGGACAAGCAATCAGCCCCAGCATTTT.

The J gene is TRBJ2-7, the V gene TRBV29-1; 7 bases map to TRBD2. This CDR3 region has 16 residues. Germline V lookup: CDR1 SQVTM, CDR2 ANQGSEA. J lost 0 bases, V lost 2 bases, and 10 bases had no gene match. The CDR3 DNA follows: TGCAGCGTTGAACTAGCAGCGGGGTTTAGCTCCTACGAGCAGTACTTC. Translated, it gives CSVELAAGFSSYEQYF.

V and J are TRBV15 and TRBJ1-1; 11 positions agree with TRBD1. Germline CDR1 reads LNHNV; CDR2 reads YYDKDF (reference sequence). V trimming: 3 bases; J trimming: 0 bases; junction bases outside the gene matches: 18. This CDR3 comprises 21 residues. The CDR3, as DNA: TGTGCCACCAGCAGGGACAGGGGGCCAATTAGTAGCTTTATCATGAACACTGAAGCTTTCTTT. This codes for CATSRDRGPISSFIMNTEAFF.

The genes are TRBV30 and TRBJ2-7; D uncertain. Trimming left V 2 bases short and J 3 bases short, with 5 bases between. CDR3 size: 11 residues. Germline V gene sequence: CDR1 GTSNPN, CDR2 SVGIG (reference sequence). The CDR3 reads CAWSPDYEQYF. The CDR3 nucleotides are TGTGCCTGGAGTCCAGACTACGAGCAGTACTTC.

This CDR3 reads CASTTLAGLNEQFF. CDR3 DNA: TGCGCCAGCACTACTTTAGCGGGTCTCAATGAGCAGTTCTTC. The chain carries TRBV5-1 and TRBJ2-1; 7 bases match TRBD2. V lost 6 bases to trimming and J lost 6 bases; unmatched junction nucleotides: 9. Germline lookup yields CDR1 SGHRS and CDR2 YFSETQ. The CDR3 length is 14 residues. Filled out from reference TRBV5-1 and TRBJ2-1, the complete variable domain reads KAGVTQTPRYLIKTRGQQVTLSCSPISGHRSVSWYQQTPGQGLQFLFEYFSETQRNKGNFPGRFSGRQFSNSRSEMNVSTLELGDSALYLCASTTLAGLNEQFFGPGTRLTVL.

V usage is TRBV5-6 and J usage is TRBJ1-5; 12 nucleotides line up with TRBD1. CDR1 is SGHDT, CDR2 YYEEEE, per germline. The CDR3 consists of 16 residues. V dropped 1 base and J dropped 7; count of bases not matched to a gene: 6. CDR3: CASSLWDRGRGQPQHF. The DNA for the CDR3 is TGTGCCAGCAGCTTGTGGGACAGGGGGCGAGGACAGCCCCAGCATTTT. Using reference TRBV5-6 and TRBJ1-5 for the parts outside the CDR3, the full variable domain is DAGVTQSPTHLIKTRGQQVTLRCSPKSGHDTVSWYQQALGQGPQFIFQYYEEEERQRGNFPDRFSGHQFPNYSSELNVNALLLGDSALYLCASSLWDRGRGQPQHFGDGTRLSIL.

The V gene is TRBV7-2, the J gene TRBJ2-7, with 7 positions matching TRBD2. The CDR3 spans 15 residues. J gave up 0 bases and V 8 bases, and 10 bases lay outside the gene matches. CDR1 SGHTA and CDR2 FQGNSA come from the germline V gene. CDR3 loop: CASRLTSVSSYEQYF. The CDR3 nucleotides are TGTGCCAGCCGATTAACTAGCGTGAGCTCCTACGAGCAGTACTTC.

The genes are TRBV5-1 and TRBJ1-1; possible D gene TRBD1, 5 bases. The CDR3 sequence is 13 residues long. Deletions cut 3 bases from V and 9 bases from J, with 15 bases between. Per the germline V gene, CDR1 is SGHRS and CDR2 is YFSETQ. The CDR3 nucleotides are TGCGCCAGCAGCTCAGACAGCCTAGGGAAAGCTTTCTTT. Translation gives CASSSDSLGKAFF. Using reference TRBV5-1 and TRBJ1-1 for the parts outside the CDR3, the full variable domain is KAGVTQTPRYLIKTRGQQVTLSCSPISGHRSVSWYQQTPGQGLQFLFEYFSETQRNKGNFPGRFSGRQFSNSRSEMNVSTLELGDSALYLCASSSDSLGKAFFGQGTRLTVV.

This sequence joins TRBV5-1 and TRBJ1-2, with D tentatively TRBD1 (6 bases). From germline, CDR1 is SGHRS and CDR2 YFSETQ. The CDR3 sequence is 15 residues long. V was shortened by 0 bases and J by 6 bases, with 15 bases between the two germline ends. For the CDR3, the DNA is TGCGCCAGCAGCTTGGACGGGGGGGCAGGGAATGGCTACACCTTC. This translates into CASSLDGGAGNGYTF.

This rearrangement joins TRBV6-5 to TRBJ1-6, with 8 bases lining up with TRBD1. Germline CDR1 and CDR2: MNHEY and SVGAGI. The CDR3 length is 15 residues. V was pared by 7 bases and J by 14 bases, with 16 bases of the junction left unmatched. CDR3: CASTEIAGGARTLHF. The CDR3 DNA reads TGTGCCAGCACCGAAATCGCAGGGGGCGCGAGGACCCTCCACTTT.

The CDR3 region is CASSPSGQETQYF. The CDR3 region has the DNA TGTGCCAGCAGTCCTAGCGGCCAAGAGACCCAGTACTTC. The rearrangement uses TRBV21-1 and TRBJ2-5; the DNA was not compared with TRBD2, the D call given in the table. TRBV21-1 is tagged as a pseudogene. This CDR3 region has 13 residues.

V usage is TRBV5-1 and J usage is TRBJ2-3; 12 bases agree with TRBD2. The J segment lost 5 bases and the V segment lost 0 bases, leaving 10 bases of the junction unmatched. This CDR3 has 18 residues. Germline V gene data show CDR1 as SGHRS and CDR2 as YFSETQ. The CDR3: CASSLGLLAGGPLDTQYF. The DNA of the CDR3 is TGCGCCAGCAGCTTGGGCCTACTAGCGGGAGGTCCCCTAGATACGCAGTATTTT.

The V and J genes are TRBV5-4 and TRBJ2-1, with TRBD2 matching over 9 bases. The length of the CDR3 is 15 residues. The germline CDR1 and CDR2 sequences are SGHNT and YYREEE (reference sequence). V trimming: 5 bases; J trimming: 0 bases; junction bases outside the gene matches: 3. CDR3 bases: TGTGCCAGCAGTTATAGCGGGAGCTCCTACAATGAGCAGTTCTTC. Translating it yields CASSYSGSSYNEQFF.